Below, one T cell receptor (beta chain) is given with its context. Its antigen is currently unknown. The sample is drawn from a study of OX40 agonist ivuxolimab in advanced cancers. Points from the study as a whole: Low normalized clonal expansion also occurred in some nonresponding patients. Partly responding patients at 0.1-3.0 mg/kg showed some of the smallest clonal expansion.

Repertoires were generated with immunoSEQ multiplex PCR, while TCRdb's copy carries only in-frame clones and drops some. The sample has 60,000 or so clones, 84% seen once; the top ten hold around 25%. The V gene's germline CDR1 is SEHNR and CDR2 FQNEAQ (reference sequence). The V and J ends lost 8 bases and 4 bases respectively, with 20 bases between them. This CDR3 is 16 amino acids long. The source of this sequence is an adult with an advanced solid tumor such as melanoma, head and neck, liver or kidney cancer. This specimen was CD4+ or CD8+ T cells sorted from blood, taken in a trial of the OX40 agonist ivuxolimab. This chain joins TRBV7-9 and TRBJ1-4, with unresolved D. The CDR3 sequence is CASGPRTDSVNEKLFF. In DNA, the CDR3 is TGTGCCAGCGGACCCCGGACGGATTCTGTTAATGAAAAACTGTTTTTT.